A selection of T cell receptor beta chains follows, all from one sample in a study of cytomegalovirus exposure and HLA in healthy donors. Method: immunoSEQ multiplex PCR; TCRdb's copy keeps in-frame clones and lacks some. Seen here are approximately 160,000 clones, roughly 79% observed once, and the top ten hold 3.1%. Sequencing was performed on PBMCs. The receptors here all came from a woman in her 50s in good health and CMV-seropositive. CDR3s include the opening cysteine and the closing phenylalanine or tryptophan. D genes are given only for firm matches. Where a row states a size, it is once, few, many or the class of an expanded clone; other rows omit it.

CDR3 protein: CASTPEALSYEQYF
CDR3 DNA: TGCGCCAGCACCCCTGAGGCTCTTTCCTACGAGCAGTACTTC
J gene: TRBJ2-7
clone size: -
V gene: TRBV5-1
D gene: -

CDR3 protein: CASSADRPGTEAFF
CDR3 DNA: TGCGCCAGCAGCGCAGACAGGCCTGGCACTGAAGCTTTCTTT
J gene: TRBJ1-1
clone size: -
V gene: TRBV5-1
D gene: -

CDR3 protein: CASSLYSPGGSRFSGNTIYF
CDR3 DNA: TGCGCCAGCAGCCTTTACAGCCCGGGGGGCTCACGATTCTCTGGAAACACCATATATTTT
J gene: TRBJ1-3
clone size: -
V gene: TRBV4-3
D gene: -

CDR3 protein: CATCPGDSDTEAFF
CDR3 DNA: TGTGCCACTTGTCCCGGGGACAGTGACACTGAAGCTTTCTTT
J gene: TRBJ1-1
clone size: -
V gene: TRBV6-6
D gene: TRBD1

CDR3 protein: CASSVSGGDGNTEAFF
CDR3 DNA: TGTGCCAGCAGCGTATCAGGGGGCGATGGGAACACTGAAGCTTTCTTT
J gene: TRBJ1-1
clone size: -
V gene: TRBV9
D gene: TRBD1

CDR3 protein: CASSLGGGRGNTEAFF
CDR3 DNA: TGCGCCAGCAGCTTGGGGGGAGGGCGCGGGAACACTGAAGCTTTCTTT
J gene: TRBJ1-1
clone size: -
V gene: TRBV5-1
D gene: -

CDR3 protein: CASSLRGSSYNSPLHF
CDR3 DNA: TGTGCCAGCAGCTTAAGGGGCAGCTCCTATAATTCACCCCTCCACTTT
J gene: TRBJ1-6
clone size: -
V gene: TRBV11-3
D gene: -

CDR3 protein: CASSPGKDEKLFF
CDR3 DNA: TGTGCCAGCAGCCCAGGGAAGGATGAAAAACTGTTTTTT
J gene: TRBJ1-4
clone size: -
V gene: TRBV7-3
D gene: -

CDR3 protein: CASSVMGSSTDTQYF
CDR3 DNA: TGTGCCAGCAGCGTAATGGGCTCTAGCACAGATACGCAGTATTTT
J gene: TRBJ2-3
clone size: -
V gene: TRBV9
D gene: -

CDR3 protein: CASSGDSREQYF
CDR3 DNA: TGTGCCAGCTCCGGGGACTCTCGCGAGCAGTACTTC
J gene: TRBJ2-7
clone size: few
V gene: TRBV6-1
D gene: -

CDR3 protein: CASSWNLLAGSSYEQYF
CDR3 DNA: TGTGCCAGCAGCTGGAACCTACTAGCGGGAAGCTCCTACGAGCAGTACTTC
J gene: TRBJ2-7
clone size: -
V gene: TRBV5-5
D gene: TRBD2

CDR3 protein: CAWSLGLGTEAFF
CDR3 DNA: TGTGCCTGGAGTTTGGGACTAGGCACTGAAGCTTTCTTT
J gene: TRBJ1-1
clone size: -
V gene: TRBV30
D gene: -

CDR3 protein: CASSSRDNEQFF
CDR3 DNA: TGTGCCAGCAGTTCGCGAGACAATGAGCAGTTCTTC
J gene: TRBJ2-1
clone size: -
V gene: TRBV7-9
D gene: -

CDR3 protein: CASSFGGWDSPLHF
CDR3 DNA: TGCGCCAGCAGCTTTGGCGGATGGGATTCACCCCTCCACTTT
J gene: TRBJ1-6
clone size: -
V gene: TRBV5-1
D gene: -

CDR3 protein: CASSWSGGDPQETQYF
CDR3 DNA: TGTGCCAGCAGCTGGTCTGGGGGGGACCCCCAAGAGACCCAGTACTTC
J gene: TRBJ2-5
clone size: few
V gene: TRBV11-3
D gene: TRBD2

CDR3 protein: CASSPPFGNSGANGLTF
CDR3 DNA: TGTGCCAGCTCACCACCGTTTGGCAACTCTGGGGCCAACGGCCTGACTTTC
J gene: TRBJ2-6
clone size: -
V gene: TRBV18
D gene: -

CDR3 protein: CASSIPPPVTEAFF
CDR3 DNA: TGTGCCAGTAGTATCCCCCCCCCAGTCACTGAAGCTTTCTTT
J gene: TRBJ1-1
clone size: -
V gene: TRBV19
D gene: -

CDR3 protein: CASSRGLAGEGKFF
CDR3 DNA: TGTGCCAGCTCACGTGGACTAGCGGGTGAGGGAAAGTTCTTC
J gene: TRBJ2-1
clone size: -
V gene: TRBV18
D gene: TRBD2

CDR3 protein: CASSLIGVNRRNTEAFF
CDR3 DNA: TGTGCCAGCAGCTTGATAGGGGTAAACCGGAGAAACACTGAAGCTTTCTTT
J gene: TRBJ1-1
clone size: -
V gene: TRBV5-5
D gene: -

CDR3 protein: CASSLALSGDRGFGYTF
CDR3 DNA: TGTGCCAGCAGCTTAGCTCTCTCAGGTGACAGGGGATTCGGCTACACCTTC
J gene: TRBJ1-2
clone size: -
V gene: TRBV11-2
D gene: TRBD1

CDR3 protein: CASSPGTGGTEAFF
CDR3 DNA: TGTGCCAGCTCCCCCGGGACAGGGGGCACTGAAGCTTTCTTT
J gene: TRBJ1-1
clone size: -
V gene: TRBV18
D gene: TRBD1

CDR3 protein: CASSYSSPGGSYEQYF
CDR3 DNA: TGTGCCAGCAGCTACTCCTCTCCAGGGGGCTCCTACGAGCAGTACTTC
J gene: TRBJ2-7
clone size: -
V gene: TRBV5-6
D gene: TRBD1

CDR3 protein: CASSIPGTGGENQPQHF
CDR3 DNA: TGTGCCAGTAGTATACCCGGGACAGGGGGAGAGAATCAGCCCCAGCATTTT
J gene: TRBJ1-5
clone size: -
V gene: TRBV19
D gene: TRBD1

CDR3 protein: CAWGQGNGYTF
CDR3 DNA: TGTGCCTGGGGACAGGGGAATGGCTACACCTTC
J gene: TRBJ1-2
clone size: -
V gene: TRBV30
D gene: TRBD1

CDR3 protein: CASSLTGTTNYGYTF
CDR3 DNA: TGTGCCAGCAGCTTGACAGGTACGACTAACTATGGCTACACCTTC
J gene: TRBJ1-2
clone size: -
V gene: TRBV9
D gene: -

CDR3 protein: CASSLGTSGYNEQFF
CDR3 DNA: TGCGCCAGCAGCTTAGGGACTAGCGGTTACAATGAGCAGTTCTTC
J gene: TRBJ2-1
clone size: -
V gene: TRBV7-9
D gene: TRBD2

CDR3 protein: CASSGTSGSSDTQYF
CDR3 DNA: TGTGCCAGCAGTGGGACTAGCGGGAGTTCGGATACGCAGTATTTT
J gene: TRBJ2-3
clone size: few
V gene: TRBV2
D gene: TRBD2

CDR3 protein: CASSLGGQMNTEAFF
CDR3 DNA: TGCGCCAGCAGCTTGGGGGGACAGATGAACACTGAAGCTTTCTTT
J gene: TRBJ1-1
clone size: -
V gene: TRBV5-1
D gene: TRBD1

CDR3 protein: CASSGTREGEKLFF
CDR3 DNA: TGTGCCAGCAGTGGGACAAGAGAAGGGGAAAAACTGTTTTTT
J gene: TRBJ1-4
clone size: -
V gene: TRBV28
D gene: -

CDR3 protein: CASSLGQTFQETQYF
CDR3 DNA: TGTGCCAGCAGCTTGGGACAGACGTTCCAAGAGACCCAGTACTTC
J gene: TRBJ2-5
clone size: few
V gene: TRBV5-6
D gene: -

CDR3 protein: CASSFTSGRANSYEQYF
CDR3 DNA: TGTGCCAGCAGCTTTACTAGCGGGAGAGCCAACTCCTACGAGCAGTACTTC
J gene: TRBJ2-7
clone size: -
V gene: TRBV28
D gene: TRBD2

CDR3 protein: CASSSGQGVSYNEQFF
CDR3 DNA: TGCGCCAGCAGTTCCGGACAGGGGGTCTCCTACAATGAGCAGTTCTTC
J gene: TRBJ2-1
clone size: -
V gene: TRBV5-1
D gene: TRBD1

CDR3 protein: CASSHPGQGGSGYGYTF
CDR3 DNA: TGTGCCAGCAGCCATCCGGGACAGGGGGGCTCTGGCTATGGCTACACCTTC
J gene: TRBJ1-2
clone size: -
V gene: TRBV27
D gene: TRBD1